A selection of T cell receptor beta chains follows, all from one sample in a study of blood T cell repertoires in COVID-19. Profiling relied on immunoSEQ multiplex PCR, and the TCRdb table lists in-frame clones only, not all of them. Among 45,000 to 65,000 clones listed, 60% to 80% were seen once. The sequencing sample was made of peripheral blood. The source of these receptors is a man between 65 and 80 years old with active or convalescent COVID-19. CDR3s include the opening cysteine and the closing phenylalanine or tryptophan. Fields, in order: V gene, CDR3 protein.

TRBV7-3 CASSLDGGAGRERGYTF
TRBV7-2 CASSSLAGGSNEQFF
TRBV2 CASSADRGYSPLHF
TRBV3-1/TRBV3-2 CASSPIGGSYEQYF
TRBV11-2 CASSFLRGPLSSTDTQYF
TRBV28 CASSQIRLGSRTPLHF
TRBV6-5 CASWTPLGNTIYF
TRBV7-2 CASKTGFTEAFF
TRBV2 CASRGDRDNTEAFF
TRBV9 CASSVAVGGETQYF
TRBV5-1 CASSLGQGSTGELFF
TRBV5-6 CASSLRVRNQPQHF
TRBV5-1 CASSLDSPGVDEQFF
TRBV6-2/TRBV6-3 CASSYRRETNIYF
TRBV5-1 CASRTGGDGSYTF
TRBV6-5 CASSRDLGEETQYF
TRBV4-3 CASSQADRDTEAFF
TRBV6-2/TRBV6-3 CASSRTGGFFYEQYF
TRBV6-2/TRBV6-3 CASSGLQGYGNTIYF
TRBV28 CASSFLRSSYEQYF
TRBV5-3 CARSLAGGLSPLHF
TRBV6-6 CASSFGSTEAFF
TRBV5-1 CASRGGGQETQYF
TRBV11-2 CASSLFLRGREQFF
TRBV2 CASIGTEANYGYTF
TRBV5-1 CASSLRLTGETQYF
TRBV6-5 CASSNLQGAISPLHF
TRBV5-6 CASSSQNQPQHF
TRBV6-2/TRBV6-3 CASSPLTGGFSYEQYF
TRBV18 CASSRQGPYNEQFF
TRBV14 CASRDRDSRGAFF
TRBV5-1 CASSPDRANNEQFF
TRBV19 CASSSRRATNEKLFF
TRBV7-2 CASSVQGNDGYTF
TRBV7-9 CASSLSAAGQETQYF
TRBV12-5 CASGFRTGPSTSNTGELFF
TRBV18 CASSRVNTEAFF
TRBV6-2/TRBV6-3 CASSTPPVDYEQYF
TRBV6-5 CASSTTYNTEAFF
TRBV7-9 CASRSDRVFGFEQYF
TRBV7-2 CASSWDRSTEAFF
TRBV5-1 CASSATSGRSETQYF
TRBV10-3 CATTDPGGIGNTIYF
TRBV5-1 CASSVGENTEAFF
TRBV11-2 CASSLPGSGREAFF
TRBV19 CASTDPGQGNQPQHF
TRBV5-1 CASRLAGGPDHEQYF
TRBV3-1/TRBV3-2 CASSQGGETQYF
TRBV13 CASIGTGGTEAFF